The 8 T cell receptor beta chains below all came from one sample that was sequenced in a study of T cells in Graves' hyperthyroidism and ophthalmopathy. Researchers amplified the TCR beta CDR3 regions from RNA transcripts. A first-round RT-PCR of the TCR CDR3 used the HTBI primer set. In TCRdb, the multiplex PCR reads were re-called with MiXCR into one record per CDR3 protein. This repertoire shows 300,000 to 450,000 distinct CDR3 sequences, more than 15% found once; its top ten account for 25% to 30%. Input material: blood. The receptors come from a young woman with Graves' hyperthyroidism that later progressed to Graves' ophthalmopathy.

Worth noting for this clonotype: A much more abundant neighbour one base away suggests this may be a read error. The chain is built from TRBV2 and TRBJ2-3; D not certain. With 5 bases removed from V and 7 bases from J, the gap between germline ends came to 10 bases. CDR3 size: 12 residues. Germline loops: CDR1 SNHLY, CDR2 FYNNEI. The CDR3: CASSPDCHTQYF. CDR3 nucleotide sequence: TGTGCCAGCAGTCCTGATTGTCATACGCAGTATTTT.

The CDR3 here is CSAREVDRGPYEQYF. The CDR3 coding sequence is TGCAGTGCTAGGGAGGTGGACAGGGGGCCTTACGAGCAGTACTTC. The chain has TRBV20-1 and TRBJ2-7; 11 nucleotides agree with TRBD1. Germline V gene data show CDR1 as DFQATT and CDR2 as SNEGSKA (reference sequence). The CDR3 contains 15 residues. J was trimmed by 4 bases and V by 3 bases; bases with no gene match: 8.

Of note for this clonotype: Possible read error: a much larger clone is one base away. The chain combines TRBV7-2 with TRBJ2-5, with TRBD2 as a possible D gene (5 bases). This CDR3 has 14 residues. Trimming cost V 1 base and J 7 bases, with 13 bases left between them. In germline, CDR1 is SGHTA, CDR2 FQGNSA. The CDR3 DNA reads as TGTGCCAGCAGCTTAGACGGGATGGCGGCGACCCAGTACTTC. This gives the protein CASSLDGMAATQYF.

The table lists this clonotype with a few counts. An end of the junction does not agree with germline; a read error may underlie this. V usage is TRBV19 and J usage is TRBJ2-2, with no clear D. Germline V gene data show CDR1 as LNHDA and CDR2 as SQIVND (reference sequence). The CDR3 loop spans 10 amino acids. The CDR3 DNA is TGTGCCAGTGGTATCGGGGAGCTGTTTTTT. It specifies CASGIGELFF.

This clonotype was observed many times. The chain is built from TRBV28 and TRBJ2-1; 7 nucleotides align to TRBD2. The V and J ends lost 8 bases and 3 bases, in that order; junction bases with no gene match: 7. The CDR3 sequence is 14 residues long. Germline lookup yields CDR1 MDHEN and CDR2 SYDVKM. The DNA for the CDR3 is TGTGCCAGCTTTAGCGGGCCTAACTACAATGAGCAGTTCTTC. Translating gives CASFSGPNYNEQFF.

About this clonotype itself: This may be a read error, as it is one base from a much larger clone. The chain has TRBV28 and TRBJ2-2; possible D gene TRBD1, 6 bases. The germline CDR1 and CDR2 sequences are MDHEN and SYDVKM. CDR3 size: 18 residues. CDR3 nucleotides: TGTACCAGCAGTTTAGTAGTACCGTCACAGGGGAACACCGGGGAGCTGTTTTTT. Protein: CTSSLVVPSQGNTGELFF.

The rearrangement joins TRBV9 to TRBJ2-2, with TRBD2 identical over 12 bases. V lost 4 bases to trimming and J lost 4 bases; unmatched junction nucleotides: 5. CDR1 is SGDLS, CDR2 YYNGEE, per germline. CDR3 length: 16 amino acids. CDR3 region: CASSPSGRGVTGELFF. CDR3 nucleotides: TGTGCCAGCAGCCCTAGCGGGAGGGGAGTCACCGGGGAGCTGTTTTTT.

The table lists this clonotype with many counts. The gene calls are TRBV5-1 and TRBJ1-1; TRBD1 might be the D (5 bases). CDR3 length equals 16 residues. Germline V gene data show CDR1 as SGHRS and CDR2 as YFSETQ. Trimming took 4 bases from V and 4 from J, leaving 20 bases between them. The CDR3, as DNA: TGCGCCAGCAGCCGAAACGCCCAGGGAGTCAGCACTGAAGCTTTCTTT. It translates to CASSRNAQGVSTEAFF.